The TCR beta chain described here comes from a study of beta chain features in type 1 diabetes. As every portion of the isolated RNA was reverse transcribed, the sequencing read expressed TCRB transcripts. Data came from immunoSEQ multiplex PCR; TCRdb stores just in-frame clones and leaves some out. The sample contains 150,000 to 190,000 clones, 8.1% of which appear only once. Per the germline V gene, CDR1 is MDHEN and CDR2 is SYDVKM. There are 13 residues in the CDR3. Trimming removed 7 bases from V and 5 bases from J, with 14 bases in between. The TCR originated in a man aged 18 to 29 in good health. Specimen: central memory CD4+ T cells from blood. V gene TRBV28 combines with J gene TRBJ1-2; D ambiguous. This CDR3 reads CASNPGGSYGYTF. The CDR3 nucleotides are TGTGCCAGCAACCCAGGAGGGTCATATGGCTACACCTTC.